This entry lists 8 T cell receptor beta chains sequenced from one sample in a study of control samples from healthy donors and cancer patients. Repertoires were generated with immunoSEQ multiplex PCR, while TCRdb's copy carries only in-frame clones and drops some. Among over 150,000 clones listed, over 90% were seen once. The sequencing input was blood. All receptors derive from a woman aged 25 to 39 in good health.

This rearrangement joins TRBV30 to TRBJ2-5, with a weak D call TRBD1 (6 bases). The germline gives CDR1 GTSNPN, CDR2 SVGIG (reference sequence). The CDR3 spans 13 residues. With 4 bases removed from V and 2 bases from J, the gap between germline ends came to 11 bases. CDR3 in DNA: TGTGCCTGGAACGGCAGGGGTCAAGAGACCCAGTACTTC. Translated, it gives CAWNGRGQETQYF.

In nucleotides, the CDR3 is TGTGCCAGCAGCGTAGGGGGATCACCCCTCCACTTT. Translation gives CASSVGGSPLHF. This sequence joins TRBV9 and TRBJ1-6; no clear D gene. V was clipped by 0 bases and J by 10 bases, with 5 bases between them. CDR1 is SGDLS, CDR2 YYNGEE, per germline. The CDR3 sequence is 12 residues long.

The J gene is TRBJ2-7, the V gene TRBV11-2, with TRBD2 as a possible D gene (7 bases). Looked up from germline, CDR1 is SGHAT and CDR2 is FQNNGV. Trimming left V 4 bases short and J 2 bases short, with 21 bases between. This CDR3 region has 17 residues. The CDR3 spells CASSSRGGGSSPYEQYF. The CDR3, as DNA: TGTGCCAGCAGCTCTAGGGGGGGCGGGAGCTCCCCCTACGAGCAGTACTTC.

The chain combines TRBV30 with TRBJ1-1; weak D call: TRBD1 (6 bases). Trimming took off 0 bases at V and 0 bases at J, with 14 bases between the two ends. Germline V gene sequence: CDR1 GTSNPN, CDR2 SVGIG (reference sequence). This CDR3 is built from 16 residues. In DNA form, the CDR3 reads TGTGCCTGGAGTGTACTCTCGGGGGGCATGAACACTGAAGCTTTCTTT. It encodes CAWSVLSGGMNTEAFF.

This chain links TRBV6-6 with TRBJ2-5, with a tentative D call TRBD2 (6 bases). V was pared by 7 bases and J by 5 bases, with 14 bases between. Germline V gives CDR1 MNHNY, CDR2 SVGAGI (reference sequence). The CDR3 is made up of 13 amino acids. CDR3 in amino acids: CASTGRGLETQYF. The CDR3 nucleotides read TGTGCCAGCACCGGAAGGGGACTGGAGACCCAGTACTTC.

The chain links TRBV6-5 to TRBJ2-7; TRBD2 is a possible D gene (6 bases). This CDR3 is built from 13 residues. The germline V and J ends were trimmed by 7 bases and 6 bases, with 16 bases remaining between them. Per the germline V gene, CDR1 is MNHEY and CDR2 is SVGAGI. As DNA, the CDR3 is TGTGCCAGCACTCTCGGTGGCGGGGTCGAGCAGTACTTC. This sequence encodes CASTLGGGVEQYF.

A single count supports this clone. The J gene is TRBJ2-7, the V gene TRBV6-5; a possible D gene is TRBD2 (7 bases). Germline V gene sequence: CDR1 MNHEY, CDR2 SVGAGI. The V end lost 8 bases, the J end lost 2 bases, and 10 bases lay between the germline ends. This CDR3 contains 12 residues. The CDR3 loop reads CASQGRAYEQYF. The CDR3 coding sequence is TGTGCCAGCCAGGGGAGGGCCTACGAGCAGTACTTC.

This clone was seen just once. V gene TRBV28 combines with J gene TRBJ1-2; 7 bases are a match to TRBD1. The ends lost 3 bases at V and 7 bases at J; junction bases unmatched: 5. This CDR3 region has 13 residues. Germline CDR1 and CDR2: MDHEN and SYDVKM. Here the CDR3 reads CASSFVGGSGYTF. For the CDR3, the DNA is TGTGCCAGCAGTTTTGTAGGGGGCAGTGGCTACACCTTC.